These 4 T cell receptor beta chains came from one sample sequenced in a study of OX40 agonist ivuxolimab in advanced cancers. Assay used: immunoSEQ multiplex PCR; TCRdb lists only in-frame clones, some missing. The profile shows 60,000 or so clones, over 80% of them singletons. The material sequenced was CD4+ or CD8+ T cells sorted from blood, taken in a trial of the OX40 agonist ivuxolimab. All receptors derive from an adult with an advanced solid tumor such as melanoma, head and neck, liver or kidney cancer.

V and J are TRBV10-3 and TRBJ2-7, with 9 bases matching TRBD2. V shed 6 bases, J shed 3 bases, and the junction held 21 bases outside the gene matches. Germline assignment: CDR1 ENHRY and CDR2 SYGVKD. The CDR3 covers 19 residues. CDR3 coding DNA: TGTGCCATCAGCGCGGGTACGACTAGCGGAGTCTCACCCTTCTACGAGCAGTACTTC. The encoded protein is CAISAGTTSGVSPFYEQYF.

The chain combines TRBV6-6 with TRBJ2-4; D may be TRBD1 (6 bases). CDR3 size: 14 residues. Germline CDR1 MNHNY, CDR2 SVGAGI (reference sequence). Trimming removed 2 bases at V and 1 base at J, with 6 bases between. Written as DNA, the CDR3 is TGTGCCAGCAGTTACCAGGGGGCCAAAAACATTCAGTACTTC. Translated, it gives CASSYQGAKNIQYF.

J is TRBJ1-1 and V is TRBV7-2, with a weak D call TRBD1 (6 bases). Germline assignment: CDR1 SGHTA and CDR2 FQGNSA. The CDR3 totals 16 residues. Trimming stripped 3 bases from V and 0 bases from J, with 14 bases between. CDR3 protein: CASSLRQVYLNTEAFF. In DNA form, the CDR3 reads TGTGCCAGCAGCTTGAGACAGGTGTATCTGAACACTGAAGCTTTCTTT.

J is TRBJ2-7 and V is TRBV5-4, with 13 bases aligning to TRBD2. CDR3 length equals 15 residues. The V segment lost 2 bases and the J segment 4 bases; nucleotides outside the gene matches: 3. Germline V lookup: CDR1 SGHNT, CDR2 YYREEE (reference sequence). The CDR3 DNA reads TGTGCCAGCAGCTTCGGGACTAGCGGGGCGTACGAGCAGTACTTC. As protein: CASSFGTSGAYEQYF.